Only one count was recorded for the clone carrying this T cell receptor beta chain. A much more abundant neighbour one base away suggests this may be a read error. The CDR3 runs 16 residues. V was clipped by 6 bases and J by 4 bases, with 22 bases between them. Uncontrolled infection, other autoimmune disease, pregnancy and lactation each barred patients from inclusion. Orbital computed tomography and thyroid ultrasound, together with serum TRAb and thyroxine and clinical symptoms, were used for diagnoses. The data belong to a study of T cells in Graves' hyperthyroidism and ophthalmopathy. The CDR3 regions of TCR beta were amplified from RNA transcripts. HTBI primers drove first-round RT-PCR of the TCR CDR3. TCRdb fed the multiplex PCR reads into MiXCR, producing one record per CDR3 protein. This sample carries 500,000 to 600,000 distinct CDR3 sequences, around 45% of them seen once, and the ten largest clones take around 8%.

The rearrangement joins TRBV12-3 or TRBV12-4 to TRBJ2-7; D possibly matches TRBD1 or TRBD2 (5 bases each). The sample was peripheral blood or thyroid tissue (not recorded which). This clonotype originated in a woman younger than 35 with Graves' hyperthyroidism. The CDR3 sequence: CASSLGPSKTGYEQYF. The CDR3 bases are TGTGCCAGCAGCCTGGGACCTTCAAAAACGGGTTACGAGCAGTACTTC.